A single sample gave rise to the 14 T cell receptor beta chains below, sequenced in a study of cytomegalovirus exposure and HLA in healthy donors. In the PCR, 60 Vbeta and 13 Jbeta primers were used. Clones were sequenced by immunoSEQ multiplex PCR, and TCRdb holds only the in-frame ones, with some missing. Of fewer than 250,000 clones detected, over 80% appear once; the ten largest clones hold about 10%. Sample: PBMCs. Receptors were obtained from a woman between 45 and 65 years old in good health and CMV-seropositive.

The chain combines TRBV19 with TRBJ1-6; 12 nucleotides agree with TRBD1. The CDR3 loop spans 18 amino acids. Trimming took 9 bases from V and 7 from J; bases not matched to a gene: 16. Germline V gene sequence: CDR1 LNHDA, CDR2 SQIVND (reference sequence). The DNA for the CDR3 is TGTGCCAGCGCCTTCGGGACAGGGGGCGCCGGAGGGAATTCACCCCTCCACTTT. Its translation: CASAFGTGGAGGNSPLHF.

The chain carries TRBV15 and TRBJ2-5, with D possibly being TRBD2 (6 bases). This CDR3 comprises 17 residues. Germline CDR1 and CDR2: LNHNV and YYDKDF (reference sequence). V dropped 0 bases and J dropped 5 bases, with 19 bases sitting between them. CDR3 nucleotides: TGTGCCACCAGCAGAGATCGGAGGGTCTGGATCCCGGAGACCCAGTACTTC. Its protein is CATSRDRRVWIPETQYF.

Comments on this clone: This sample also contains other DNA sequences that code for the same CDR3. The chain combines TRBV7-8 with TRBJ2-3; D might be TRBD2 (6 bases). V lost 10 bases, J lost 2 bases, and 22 bases lay in between. Germline values: CDR1 SGHVS, CDR2 FQNEAQ. This CDR3 is 16 amino acids long. The CDR3 sequence: CATRKGTSFSTDTQYF. CDR3 in DNA: TGTGCCACCAGGAAAGGGACTTCCTTCTCCACAGATACGCAGTATTTT.

This chain links TRBV7-2 with TRBJ2-3; TRBD2 aligns across 11 bases. There are 16 residues in the CDR3. With 5 bases clipped from V and 1 base from J, the junction kept 5 bases outside the gene matches. The germline V gene encodes CDR1 SGHTA and CDR2 FQGNSA. The DNA of the CDR3 is TGTGCCAGCAGCCTCGGGACTAGCGGTCGCACAGATACGCAGTATTTT. Translating gives CASSLGTSGRTDTQYF.

V usage is TRBV5-1 and J usage is TRBJ2-3; maybe TRBD2 (6 bases). This CDR3 is built from 15 residues. The germline gives CDR1 SGHRS, CDR2 YFSETQ. Between the trimmed V and J ends, which lost 5 bases and 0 bases, there was a span of 13 bases. DNA for the CDR3: TGCGCCAGCAGATCGGGAGCGCTCAGCACAGATACGCAGTATTTT. Translated: CASRSGALSTDTQYF. Combining the CDR3 with reference TRBV5-1 and TRBJ2-3 gives the whole variable domain KAGVTQTPRYLIKTRGQQVTLSCSPISGHRSVSWYQQTPGQGLQFLFEYFSETQRNKGNFPGRFSGRQFSNSRSEMNVSTLELGDSALYLCASRSGALSTDTQYFGPGTRLTVL.

This clone was observed a handful of times. The chain employs TRBV4-3 and TRBJ1-2; tentative D call: TRBD1 (5 bases). V lost 0 bases to trimming and J lost 5 bases, with 19 bases between them. This CDR3 has 17 amino acids. Per germline, CDR1 LGHNA and CDR2 YSLEER. CDR3 region: CASSQDFGDSGFYGYTF. The CDR3 DNA is TGCGCCAGCAGCCAAGATTTTGGGGACTCCGGGTTTTATGGCTACACCTTC.

The gene calls are TRBV28 and TRBJ1-4; D uncertain. The CDR3 runs 15 residues. The V end was cut by 10 bases, the J end by 2 bases, with 17 bases between. Per germline, CDR1 MDHEN and CDR2 SYDVKM. The DNA of the CDR3 is TGTGCCACCCAGTCCTCGGGGTTTACTAATGAAAAACTGTTTTTT. Protein: CATQSSGFTNEKLFF.

This clone was seen more than once but under ten times. The V and J genes are TRBV6-1 and TRBJ1-4; TRBD1 agrees at 9 bases. J gave up 1 base and V 7 bases, and 4 bases lay outside the gene matches. The CDR3 runs 15 residues. Germline V lookup: CDR1 MNHNS, CDR2 SASEGT. The CDR3, as DNA: TGTGCCAGCATTAGACAGGGGGGAACTAATGAAAAACTGTTTTTT. Translating gives CASIRQGGTNEKLFF.

The CDR3 spells CAISPARDKSYEQYF. The DNA for the CDR3 is TGTGCCATCAGTCCCGCCCGGGACAAGTCCTACGAGCAGTACTTC. V and J are TRBV10-3 and TRBJ2-7, with D tentatively TRBD1 (6 bases). There are 15 residues in the CDR3. Trimming took 5 bases from V and 1 from J, leaving 15 bases between them. Germline CDR1 reads ENHRY; CDR2 reads SYGVKD.

The table lists this clone with a count of one. CDR3 DNA sequence: TGTGCCAGCAGTTTAAAATCCGGGTACGAGCAGTACTTC. It is translated as CASSLKSGYEQYF. The rearrangement joins TRBV27 to TRBJ2-7; no firm D call. The CDR3 is made up of 13 amino acids. Trimming cost V 2 bases and J 4 bases, with 9 bases left between them. CDR1 and CDR2 (germline): MNHEY, SMNVEV (reference sequence).

The chain combines TRBV28 with TRBJ1-1, with TRBD1 as a possible D gene (5 bases). CDR1 is MDHEN and CDR2 is SYDVKM in the germline V gene. Trimming shortened V by 7 bases and J by 2 bases, and 11 bases separated the two germline ends. The CDR3 totals 13 residues. As DNA, the CDR3 is TGTGCCAGCATAGTTCAGGGTAACACTGAAGCTTTCTTT. Translating gives CASIVQGNTEAFF.

In DNA, the CDR3 is TGTGCCAGCAGCTTATCTGGGACAGGAGGGTTAAACGTCCTGACTTTC. Amino acid sequence: CASSLSGTGGLNVLTF. This chain uses TRBV11-3 with TRBJ2-6, with 8 bases identical to TRBD1. Germline values: CDR1 SGHNT, CDR2 YENEEA. The CDR3 contains 16 residues. J lost 10 bases, V lost 2 bases, and 10 bases had no gene match.

This rearrangement joins TRBV5-1 to TRBJ2-5; D may be TRBD1 (5 bases). Germline values: CDR1 SGHRS, CDR2 YFSETQ. The germline V and J ends were trimmed by 2 bases and 5 bases, with 16 bases remaining between them. The CDR3 has 15 residues. The CDR3 DNA reads as TGCGCCAGCAGCTTACAGGAGTGGGCAGGCGAGACCCAGTACTTC. Its protein product is CASSLQEWAGETQYF.

The V gene is TRBV5-1, the J gene TRBJ1-2; possibly TRBD1 for D (6 bases). V was shortened by 3 bases and J by 4 bases, with 16 bases between the two germline ends. The CDR3 consists of 15 residues. The V gene's germline CDR1 is SGHRS and CDR2 YFSETQ. CDR3 nucleotide sequence: TGCGCCAGCAGCTCACGTACCGGGACACCCTATGGCTACACCTTC. Its translation: CASSSRTGTPYGYTF.